The 20 T cell receptor beta chains below come from one sample, sequenced in a study of CD8+CD57+ T cells in acquired aplastic anemia. Template material for TCR beta VDJ and CDR3 profiling consisted of genomic DNA. TCRdb reprocessed the reads with MiXCR, giving one entry per CDR3 protein. The table lists around 500,000 distinct CDR3 sequences, over 25% of them singletons. CD8+CD57+ cell expansion had been shown by flow cytometry in patients chosen for sequencing. The sequencing sample was made of sorted CD4+, CD8+, or CD8+CD57+ T cells (not recorded which) from PBMCs. All receptors derive from a human donor with aplastic anemia.

This clonotype was seen just once. The rearrangement links TRBV10-3 to TRBJ2-3; maybe TRBD2 (5 bases). Trimming took 10 bases from V and 2 from J, leaving 16 bases between them. The germline gives CDR1 ENHRY, CDR2 SYGVKD. The CDR3 is 14 residues long. In DNA, the CDR3 is TGTGCCACCGAAAGAGGGAGCGACACAGATACGCAGTATTTT. The encoded protein is CATERGSDTDTQYF.

The V and J genes are TRBV20-1 and TRBJ2-7; D gene uncertain. V lost 6 bases and J 4 bases, leaving 16 bases between the germline ends. The CDR3 length is 13 residues. Germline assignment: CDR1 DFQATT and CDR2 SNEGSKA (reference sequence). The CDR3 coding sequence is TGCAGTGCCGCAGCTGGGAAGGTTTACGAGCAGTACTTC. Its translation is CSAAAGKVYEQYF.

This clonotype came up many times. This chain joins TRBV2 and TRBJ1-4, with D unresolved. Germline CDR1 and CDR2: SNHLY and FYNNEI. The CDR3 length is 14 residues. V was trimmed by 4 bases and J by 7 bases, leaving 13 bases between them. The CDR3 DNA sequence: TGTGCCAGCAGTGCCCGGGCCAAGGGTGAAAAACTGTTTTTT. It translates to CASSARAKGEKLFF.

The V call is TRBV29-1, the J call TRBJ2-2; D not resolved. CDR3 length: 9 amino acids. Looked up from germline, CDR1 is SQVTM and CDR2 is ANQGSEA. The germline V and J ends were trimmed by 4 bases and 8 bases, with 2 bases remaining between them. This chain's CDR3 is CSVVGELFF. In DNA form, the CDR3 reads TGCAGCGTTGTAGGGGAGCTGTTTTTT.

This clonotype showed up many times. J is TRBJ1-6 and V is TRBV20-1; TRBD1 is a possible D gene (6 bases). Trimming cost V 3 bases and J 5 bases, with 14 bases left between them. Germline values: CDR1 DFQATT, CDR2 SNEGSKA (reference sequence). The CDR3 has 15 amino acids. The CDR3 loop is CSARRGGRDNSPLHF. In DNA form, the CDR3 reads TGCAGTGCTAGGAGGGGGGGAAGGGATAATTCACCCCTCCACTTT.

Many counts were recorded for this clonotype. V is TRBV15 and J is TRBJ1-1; no clear D gene. With 3 bases removed from V and 3 bases from J, the gap between germline ends came to 11 bases. Germline assignment: CDR1 LNHNV and CDR2 YYDKDF (reference sequence). This CDR3 has 14 residues. CDR3 in amino acids: CATSSSPFDTEAFF. CDR3 coding DNA: TGTGCCACCAGCAGTTCCCCGTTCGACACTGAAGCTTTCTTT.

The rearrangement joins TRBV2 to TRBJ2-5; D possibly matches TRBD1 or TRBD2 (5 bases each). The CDR3 loop spans 15 amino acids. The V and J ends lost 1 base and 3 bases respectively, with 12 bases between them. CDR1 and CDR2 from the germline V gene are SNHLY and FYNNEI. In nucleotides, the CDR3 is TGTGCCAGCAGTGAAGATACCGGGACCAAAGAGACCCAGTACTTC. As protein: CASSEDTGTKETQYF.

This clonotype was counted many times. This sequence joins TRBV20-1 and TRBJ2-6; D is unclear. Germline assignment: CDR1 DFQATT and CDR2 SNEGSKA (reference sequence). The V end lost 2 bases, the J end lost 0 bases, and 20 bases lay between the germline ends. The CDR3 extends over 19 amino acids. The CDR3 bases are TGCAGTGCTAGATCCCCGCTACATGGGATCTTCTCTGGGGCCAACGTCCTGACTTTC. Its translation is CSARSPLHGIFSGANVLTF.

The chain couples TRBV7-9 to TRBJ2-5, with D unclear. CDR1 is SEHNR, CDR2 FQNEAQ, per germline (reference sequence). Trimming took off 5 bases at V and 3 bases at J, with 22 bases between the two ends. The CDR3 loop spans 17 amino acids. CDR3 in amino acids: CASSLTFRATSEETQYF. The CDR3 bases are TGTGCCAGCAGCCTAACCTTTAGGGCGACTTCGGAAGAGACCCAGTACTTC. The complete variable domain, with remaining parts taken from reference TRBV7-9 and TRBJ2-5, reads DTGVSQNPRHKITKRGQNVTFRCDPISEHNRLYWYRQTLGQGPEFLTYFQNEAQLEKSRLLSDRFSAERPKGSFSTLEIQRTEQGDSAMYLCASSLTFRATSEETQYFGPGTRLLVL.

The chain combines TRBV9 with TRBJ2-7; TRBD1 or TRBD2 may be the D gene (6 bases each). With 4 bases removed from V and 3 bases from J, the gap between germline ends came to 11 bases. The CDR3 spans 13 residues. Germline V gives CDR1 SGDLS, CDR2 YYNGEE. Here the CDR3 reads CASSWGDNYEQYF. CDR3 DNA: TGTGCCAGCAGCTGGGGGGACAACTACGAGCAGTACTTC.

About this clonotype itself: Since a much larger clone is just one base distant, this may be a read error. The chain has TRBV20-1 and TRBJ1-6; D is unclear. Trimming removed 5 bases at V and 6 bases at J, with 14 bases between. CDR3 length equals 14 residues. Germline CDR1 is DFQATT and CDR2 is SNEGSKA (reference sequence). CDR3 in DNA: TGCAGTGCTGGTTCCCCTCTTTTTAATTCACCCCTCCACTTT. It is translated as CSAGSPLFNSPLHF.

This clonotype occurred a few times. The CDR3 reads CATSDVGHPYGYTF. CDR3 sequence (DNA): TGTGCCACCAGTGATGTGGGACACCCCTATGGCTACACCTTC. This chain connects TRBV24-1 to TRBJ1-2, with D possibly being TRBD1 (6 bases). The CDR3 is 14 amino acids. Trimming pared 3 bases from V and 4 bases from J, leaving 11 bases between. The germline V gene encodes CDR1 KGHDR and CDR2 SFDVKD.

This clonotype was seen repeatedly, ten times or more. The chain has TRBV6-1 and TRBJ1-2, with 7 bases lining up with TRBD1. The CDR3 runs 12 residues. The J segment lost 7 bases and the V segment lost 3 bases, leaving 2 bases of the junction unmatched. Germline V gene lookup returns CDR1 MNHNS and CDR2 SASEGT. CDR3 coding DNA: TGTGCCAGCAGTGACAGGGGGTTTGGCTACACCTTC. Amino acid sequence: CASSDRGFGYTF.

This clonotype was detected a few times. V is TRBV24-1 and J is TRBJ2-5; a weak D match, TRBD1 (6 bases). Looked up from germline, CDR1 is KGHDR and CDR2 is SFDVKD. The CDR3 runs to 16 residues. The ends were cut back, 4 bases at V and 4 bases at J, with 18 bases in the middle. As DNA, the CDR3 is TGTGCCACCAGTGACGCCCCCTTGGGGGCCCGAGAGACCCAGTACTTC. This sequence encodes CATSDAPLGARETQYF.

The chain joins TRBV19 to TRBJ1-1; a weak D match, TRBD1 (5 bases). Between the trimmed V and J ends, which lost 11 bases and 0 bases, there was a span of 19 bases. CDR1 and CDR2 from the germline V gene are LNHDA and SQIVND (reference sequence). The CDR3 has 15 amino acids. CDR3: CAWTHPGELNTEAFF. The CDR3 nucleotides are TGTGCCTGGACCCACCCGGGGGAACTGAACACTGAAGCTTTCTTT.

This clonotype appeared a few times. The chain carries TRBV7-3 and TRBJ2-2, with a tentative D call TRBD1 (6 bases). The CDR3 spans 16 residues. Per the germline V gene, CDR1 is SGHTA and CDR2 is FQGTGA. Trimming pared 6 bases from V and 1 base from J, leaving 15 bases between. The CDR3 DNA sequence: TGTGCCAGCAGGGAACAGGGAGCCCTGAACACCGGGGAGCTGTTTTTT. Residues: CASREQGALNTGELFF.

This clonotype occurred many times. This chain connects TRBV20-1 to TRBJ1-5; weak D call: TRBD1 (5 bases). This CDR3 is 14 amino acids long. Trimming stripped 3 bases from V and 7 bases from J, with 16 bases between. Per germline, CDR1 DFQATT and CDR2 SNEGSKA (reference sequence). The CDR3, as DNA: TGCAGTGCTAGGATAGGGGAGGGGCAGCAGCCCCAGCATTTT. It yields the protein CSARIGEGQQPQHF.

This clonotype was recorded a few times. V gene TRBV29-1 combines with J gene TRBJ1-2, with D possibly being TRBD1 (6 bases). V lost 3 bases and J 5 bases, leaving 13 bases between the germline ends. Per germline, CDR1 SQVTM and CDR2 ANQGSEA. The CDR3 has 13 residues. The CDR3 bases are TGCAGCGTTGATCCTGGGGGCCATTATGGCTACACCTTC. Translated, it gives CSVDPGGHYGYTF.

This clonotype was observed many times. The rearrangement links TRBV7-2 to TRBJ2-3; maybe TRBD2 (5 bases). Trimming took off 5 bases at V and 4 bases at J, with 13 bases between the two ends. The CDR3 sequence is 14 residues long. Germline V gene data show CDR1 as SGHTA and CDR2 as FQGNSA. CDR3 residues: CASSLEAASDTQYF. As DNA, the CDR3 is TGTGCCAGCAGCCTGGAGGCAGCGTCAGATACGCAGTATTTT.

This clonotype has just a few counts. The chain employs TRBV5-4 and TRBJ1-1, with D unresolved. The CDR3 runs 13 residues. The ends were cut back, 0 bases at V and 7 bases at J, with 10 bases in the middle. Germline CDR1 is SGHNT and CDR2 is YYREEE (reference sequence). The CDR3 coding sequence is TGTGCCAGCAGCTTGGTGGGCCGCCTTGAAGCTTTCTTT. It codes for CASSLVGRLEAFF.